This T cell receptor beta chain is from a study of technical replicates of blood from four donors. The CDR3 covers 16 residues. V lost 2 bases, J lost 0 bases, and 11 bases lay in between. From germline, CDR1 is KGHSH and CDR2 LQKENI. TCRdb's copy holds only in-frame clones and misses some; the assay was immunoSEQ multiplex PCR. The sample yields 75,000 to 95,000 clones, around nine tenths seen once. The chain joins TRBV18 to TRBJ1-3; no clear D. The TCR originated in a human donor in good health. Material: T cells isolated from PBMCs. CDR3 in DNA: TGTGCCAGCTCACCATCGAGAGGGAGCTCTGGAAACACCATATATTTT. Translation: CASSPSRGSSGNTIYF. Full variable domain (remainder filled in from reference TRBV18 and TRBJ1-3): NAGVMQNPRHLVRRRGQEARLRCSPMKGHSHVYWYRQLPEEGLKFMVYLQKENIIDESGMPKERFSAEFPKEGPSILRIQQVVRGDSAAYFCASSPSRGSSGNTIYFGEGSWLTVV.